This TCR beta chain was sequenced during a study of T cells after posttransplantation cyclophosphamide. Study-wide results and caveats: TRB overlap between skin or GI tissue T cells and blood was limited. Later blood repertoires were often dominated by clones from the donor CD8+ memory compartment. Recipient CMV seropositivity and CMV reactivation strongly tracked TRB clonality.

Controls had myeloablative marrow grafts with methotrexate and calcineurin inhibitor, sampled at 1 year. Sequencing used immunoSEQ multiplex PCR; TCRdb keeps in-frame clones, though not all of them. The sample lists roughly 14,000 clones; roughly 84% were seen once. This clone has more than one count but fewer than ten. Its antigen is as yet unknown. From germline, CDR1 is MNHEY and CDR2 SMNVEV (reference sequence). V dropped 4 bases and J dropped 7 bases, with 19 bases sitting between them. The CDR3 has 15 amino acids. This clonotype was obtained from a male patient aged 50 to 59 who received an allogeneic stem cell transplant from an unrelated donor, was CMV-positive, and had chronic GVHD only. A share of the T cells may be of graft donor origin. The chain is built from TRBV27 and TRBJ1-2; D not certain. Sample: PBMCs, taken after an allogeneic stem cell transplant with a calcineurin inhibitor and methotrexate. The CDR3 nucleotides are TGTGCCAGCAGTTCCACCGGTAGCGGGAAGGGTGGCTACACCTTC. Protein sequence: CASSSTGSGKGGYTF.